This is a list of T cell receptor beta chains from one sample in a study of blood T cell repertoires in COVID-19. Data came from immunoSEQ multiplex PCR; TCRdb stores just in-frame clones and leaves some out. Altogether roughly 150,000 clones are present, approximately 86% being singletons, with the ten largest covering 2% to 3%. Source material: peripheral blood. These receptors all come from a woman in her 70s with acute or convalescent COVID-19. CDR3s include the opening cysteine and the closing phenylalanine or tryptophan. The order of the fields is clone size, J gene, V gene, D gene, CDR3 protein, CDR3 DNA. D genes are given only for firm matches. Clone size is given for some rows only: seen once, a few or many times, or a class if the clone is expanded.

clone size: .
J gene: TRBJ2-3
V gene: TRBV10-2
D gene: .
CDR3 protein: CASSESDLLHTQYF
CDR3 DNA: TGCGCCAGCAGTGAGTCAGACTTGCTCCATACGCAGTATTTT

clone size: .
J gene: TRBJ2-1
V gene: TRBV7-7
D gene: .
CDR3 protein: CASSSTSGSNEQFF
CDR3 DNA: TGTGCTAGCAGCTCCACTTCGGGGTCCAATGAGCAGTTCTTC

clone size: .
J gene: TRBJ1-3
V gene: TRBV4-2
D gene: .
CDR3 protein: CASSHGGGEGNTIYF
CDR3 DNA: TGTGCCAGCAGTCACGGGGGGGGTGAAGGAAACACCATATATTTT

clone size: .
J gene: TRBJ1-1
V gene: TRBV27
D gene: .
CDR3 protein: CATRGGTLAGGTEAFF
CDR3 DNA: TGTGCCACCAGGGGAGGGACACTAGCGGGGGGCACTGAAGCTTTCTTT

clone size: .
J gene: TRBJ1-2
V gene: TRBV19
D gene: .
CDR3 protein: CASRLGDRYAFGYTF
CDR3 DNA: TGTGCCAGCCGCCTCGGTGATCGCTATGCCTTTGGCTACACCTTC

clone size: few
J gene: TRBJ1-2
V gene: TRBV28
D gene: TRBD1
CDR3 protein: CASSLSGSGTGLRGYTF
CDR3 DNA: TGTGCCAGCAGTTTAAGCGGGAGCGGGACAGGGCTGAGAGGCTACACCTTC

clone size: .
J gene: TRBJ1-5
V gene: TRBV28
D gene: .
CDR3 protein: CASIDQGNQPQHF
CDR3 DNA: TGTGCCAGCATCGACCAGGGGAATCAGCCCCAGCATTTT

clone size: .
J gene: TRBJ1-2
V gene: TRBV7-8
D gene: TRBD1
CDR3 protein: CASSSSSGQGNYGYTF
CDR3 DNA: TGTGCCAGCAGTTCAAGTTCGGGACAGGGAAACTATGGCTACACCTTC

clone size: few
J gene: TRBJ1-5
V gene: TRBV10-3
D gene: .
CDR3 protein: CAISESGTYQPQHF
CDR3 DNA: TGTGCCATCAGTGAGTCCGGGACATATCAGCCCCAGCATTTT

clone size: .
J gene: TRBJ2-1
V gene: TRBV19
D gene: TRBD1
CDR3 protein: CASSPRTGSYNEQFF
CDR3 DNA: TGTGCCAGTAGCCCACGGACAGGGTCCTACAATGAGCAGTTCTTC

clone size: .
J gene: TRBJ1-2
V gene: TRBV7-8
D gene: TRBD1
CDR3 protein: CASSSFRDRDIKYGYTF
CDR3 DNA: TGTGCCAGCAGTAGTTTCCGGGACAGGGATATAAAGTATGGCTACACCTTC

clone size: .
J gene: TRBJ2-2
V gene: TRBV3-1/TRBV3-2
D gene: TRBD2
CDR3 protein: CASIGTMNTGELFF
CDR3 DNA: TGTGCCAGCATCGGGACTATGAACACCGGGGAGCTGTTTTTT

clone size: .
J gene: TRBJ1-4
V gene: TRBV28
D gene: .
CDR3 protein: CAAGWWGEKLFF
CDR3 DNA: TGTGCCGCGGGGTGGTGGGGTGAAAAACTGTTTTTT

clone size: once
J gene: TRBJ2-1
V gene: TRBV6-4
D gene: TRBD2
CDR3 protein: CASSRLAGSLPNNEQFF
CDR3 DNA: TGTGCCAGCAGTCGACTAGCGGGGTCCCTTCCCAACAATGAGCAGTTCTTC

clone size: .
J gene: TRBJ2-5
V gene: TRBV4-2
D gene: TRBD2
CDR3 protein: CASSQDTSGGAETQYF
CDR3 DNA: TGTGCCAGCAGCCAAGATACTAGCGGGGGGGCAGAGACCCAGTACTTC

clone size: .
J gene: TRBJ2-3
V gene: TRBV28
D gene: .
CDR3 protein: CASSLQAPDTQYF
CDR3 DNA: TGTGCCAGCAGTTTACAGGCTCCAGATACGCAGTATTTT

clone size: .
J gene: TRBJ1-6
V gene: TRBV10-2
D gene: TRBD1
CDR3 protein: CASMQGQGAFYNSPLHF
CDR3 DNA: TGCGCCAGCATGCAGGGACAGGGGGCCTTCTATAATTCACCCCTCCACTTT

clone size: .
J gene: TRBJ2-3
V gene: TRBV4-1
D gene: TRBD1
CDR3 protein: CASSQGRTGRTDTQYF
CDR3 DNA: TGCGCCAGCAGCCAAGGTAGGACAGGGCGCACAGATACGCAGTATTTT

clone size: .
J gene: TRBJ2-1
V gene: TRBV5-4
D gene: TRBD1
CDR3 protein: CARSLGGTGGGNEQFF
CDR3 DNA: TGTGCCCGCAGCTTGGGGGGGACAGGGGGGGGCAATGAGCAGTTCTTC

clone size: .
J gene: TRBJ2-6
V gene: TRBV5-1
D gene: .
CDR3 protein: CASSLAHPGANVLTF
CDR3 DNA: TGCGCCAGCAGCTTGGCCCATCCAGGGGCCAACGTCCTGACTTTC

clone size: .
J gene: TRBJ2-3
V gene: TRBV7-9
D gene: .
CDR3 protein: CASRNYGGVTDTQYF
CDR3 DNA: TGTGCCAGCAGAAACTATGGCGGGGTGACAGATACGCAGTATTTT

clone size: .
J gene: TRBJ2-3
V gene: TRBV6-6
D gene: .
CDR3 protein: CASSYSNPPNTDTQYF
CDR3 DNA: TGTGCCAGCAGTTACTCGAATCCACCTAACACAGATACGCAGTATTTT

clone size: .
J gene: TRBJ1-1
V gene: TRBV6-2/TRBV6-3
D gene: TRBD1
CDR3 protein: CASSSPNRGNTEAFF
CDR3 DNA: TGTGCCAGCAGTTCCCCAAACAGGGGGAACACTGAAGCTTTCTTT

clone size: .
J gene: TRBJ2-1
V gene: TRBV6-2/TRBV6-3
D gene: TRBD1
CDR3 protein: CASSHRGATSYNEQFF
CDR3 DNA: TGTGCCAGCAGTCACAGGGGCGCAACCTCCTACAATGAGCAGTTCTTC

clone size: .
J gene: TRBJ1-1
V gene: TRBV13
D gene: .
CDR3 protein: CASSPRLMNTEAFF
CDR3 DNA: TGTGCCAGCAGCCCCCGGTTAATGAACACTGAAGCTTTCTTT

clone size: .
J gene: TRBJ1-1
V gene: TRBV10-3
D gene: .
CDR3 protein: CAISGQGGNTEAFF
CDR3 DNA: TGTGCCATCAGTGGCCAGGGAGGGAACACTGAAGCTTTCTTT

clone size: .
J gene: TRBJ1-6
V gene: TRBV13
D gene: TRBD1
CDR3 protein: CASSLGGGTGRVLGALHF
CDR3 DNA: TGTGCCAGCAGCTTAGGAGGGGGGACAGGGCGGGTTCTTGGAGCCCTCCACTTT

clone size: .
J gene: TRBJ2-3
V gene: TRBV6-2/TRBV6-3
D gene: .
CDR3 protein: CASSYSGSPDTQYF
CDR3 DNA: TGTGCCAGCAGTTACTCCGGGTCCCCAGATACGCAGTATTTT

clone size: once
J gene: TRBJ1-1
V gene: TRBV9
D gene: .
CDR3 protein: CASSVTGGAANTEAFF
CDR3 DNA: TGTGCCAGCAGCGTCACCGGGGGGGCCGCTAACACTGAAGCTTTCTTT

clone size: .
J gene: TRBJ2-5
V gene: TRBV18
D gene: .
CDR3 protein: CASSLTRGYQETQYF
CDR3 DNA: TGTGCCAGCTCTCTGACCCGGGGATATCAAGAGACCCAGTACTTC

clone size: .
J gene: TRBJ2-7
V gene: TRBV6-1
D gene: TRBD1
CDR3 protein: CASSDATGGSYEQYF
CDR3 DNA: TGTGCCAGCAGTGACGCTACAGGGGGTTCCTACGAGCAGTACTTC

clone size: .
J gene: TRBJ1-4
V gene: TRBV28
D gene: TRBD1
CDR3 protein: CASTLDRVEKLFF
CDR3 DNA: TGTGCCAGCACCCTCGACAGGGTTGAAAAACTGTTTTTT

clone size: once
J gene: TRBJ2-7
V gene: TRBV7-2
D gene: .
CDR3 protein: CASSLTGPYEQYF
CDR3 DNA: TGTGCCAGCAGCTTAACAGGGCCCTACGAGCAGTACTTC

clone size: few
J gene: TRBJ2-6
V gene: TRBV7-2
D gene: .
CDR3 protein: CASSSQGAGANVLTF
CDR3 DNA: TGTGCCAGCAGCTCTCAGGGTGCTGGGGCCAACGTCCTGACTTTC